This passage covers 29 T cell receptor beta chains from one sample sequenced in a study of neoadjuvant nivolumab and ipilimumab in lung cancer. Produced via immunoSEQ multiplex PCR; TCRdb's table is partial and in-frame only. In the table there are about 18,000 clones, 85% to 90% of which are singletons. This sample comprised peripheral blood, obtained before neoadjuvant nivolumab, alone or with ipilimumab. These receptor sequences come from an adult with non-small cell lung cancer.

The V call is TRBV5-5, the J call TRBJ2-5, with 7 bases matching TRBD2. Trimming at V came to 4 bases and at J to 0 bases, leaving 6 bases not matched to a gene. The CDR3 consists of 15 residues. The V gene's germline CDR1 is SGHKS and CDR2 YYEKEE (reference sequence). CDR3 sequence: CASSGAGTNQETQYF. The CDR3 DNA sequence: TGTGCCAGCAGCGGGGCCGGGACTAACCAAGAGACCCAGTACTTC.

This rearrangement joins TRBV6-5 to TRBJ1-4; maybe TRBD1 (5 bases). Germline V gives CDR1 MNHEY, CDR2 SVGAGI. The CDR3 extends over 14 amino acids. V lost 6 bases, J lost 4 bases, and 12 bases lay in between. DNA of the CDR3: TGTGCCAGCAGACCGGGACGGCTTAATGAAAAACTGTTTTTT. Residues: CASRPGRLNEKLFF.

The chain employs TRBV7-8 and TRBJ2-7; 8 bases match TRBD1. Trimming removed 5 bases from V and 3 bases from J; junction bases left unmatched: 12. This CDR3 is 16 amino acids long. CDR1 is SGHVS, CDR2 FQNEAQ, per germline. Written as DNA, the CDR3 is TGTGCCAGCAGCGCGACCGGACAGGGTGGTGGCTACGAGCAGTACTTC. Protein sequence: CASSATGQGGGYEQYF.

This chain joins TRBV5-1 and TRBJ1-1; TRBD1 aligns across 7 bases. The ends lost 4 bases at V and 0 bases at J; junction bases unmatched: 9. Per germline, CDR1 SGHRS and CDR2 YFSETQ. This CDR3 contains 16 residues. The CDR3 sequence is CASSPLGQAMNTEAFF. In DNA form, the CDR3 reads TGCGCCAGCAGCCCTCTCGGACAGGCTATGAACACTGAAGCTTTCTTT.

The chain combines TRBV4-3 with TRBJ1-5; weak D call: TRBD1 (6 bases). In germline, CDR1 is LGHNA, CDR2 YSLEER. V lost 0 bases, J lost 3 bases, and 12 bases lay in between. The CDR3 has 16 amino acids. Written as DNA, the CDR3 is TGCGCCAGCAGCCAAGACGTCGCAGGGGCCAATCAGCCCCAGCATTTT. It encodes CASSQDVAGANQPQHF.

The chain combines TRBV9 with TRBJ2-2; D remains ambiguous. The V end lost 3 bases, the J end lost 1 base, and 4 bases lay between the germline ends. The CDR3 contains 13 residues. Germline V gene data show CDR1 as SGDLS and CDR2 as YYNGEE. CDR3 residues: CASSGRNTGELFF. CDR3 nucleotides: TGTGCCAGCAGCGGGCGGAACACCGGGGAGCTGTTTTTT. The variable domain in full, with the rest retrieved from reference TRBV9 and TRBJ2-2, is DSGVTQTPKHLITATGQRVTLRCSPRSGDLSVYWYQQSLDQGLQFLIQYYNGEERAKGNILERFSAQQFPDLHSELNLSSLELGDSALYFCASSGRNTGELFFGEGSRLTVL.

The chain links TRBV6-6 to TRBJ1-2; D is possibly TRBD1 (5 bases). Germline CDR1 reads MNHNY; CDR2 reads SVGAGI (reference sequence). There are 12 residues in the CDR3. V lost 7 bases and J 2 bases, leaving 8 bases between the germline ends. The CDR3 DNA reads TGTGCCAGCATTAAGGGGAACTATGGCTACACCTTC. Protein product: CASIKGNYGYTF.

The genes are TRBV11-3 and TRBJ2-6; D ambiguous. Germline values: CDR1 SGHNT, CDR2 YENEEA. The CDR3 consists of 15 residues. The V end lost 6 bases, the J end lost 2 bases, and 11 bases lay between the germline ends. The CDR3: CASRPPGPGANVLTF. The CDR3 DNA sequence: TGTGCCAGCAGACCCCCGGGCCCTGGGGCCAACGTCCTGACTTTC.

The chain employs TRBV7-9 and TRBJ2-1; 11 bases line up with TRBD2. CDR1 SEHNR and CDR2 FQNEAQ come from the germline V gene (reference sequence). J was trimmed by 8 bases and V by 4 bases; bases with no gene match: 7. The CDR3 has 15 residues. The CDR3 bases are TGTGCCAGCAGCTCCATAGCGGGAGGGATCGATGAGCAGTTCTTC. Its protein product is CASSSIAGGIDEQFF.

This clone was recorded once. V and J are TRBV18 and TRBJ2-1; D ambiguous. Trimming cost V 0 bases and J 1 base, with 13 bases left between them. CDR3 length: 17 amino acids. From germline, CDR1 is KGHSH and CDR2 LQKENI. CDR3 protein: CASSPPLSEPSYNEQFF. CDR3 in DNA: TGTGCCAGCTCACCACCCCTAAGCGAGCCATCCTACAATGAGCAGTTCTTC. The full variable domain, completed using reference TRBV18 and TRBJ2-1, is NAGVMQNPRHLVRRRGQEARLRCSPMKGHSHVYWYRQLPEEGLKFMVYLQKENIIDESGMPKERFSAEFPKEGPSILRIQQVVRGDSAAYFCASSPPLSEPSYNEQFFGPGTRLTVL.

The CDR3 bases are TGTGCCAGCAGCTTGGGCAGGGAGGCCTATGGCTACACCTTC. Amino acids: CASSLGREAYGYTF. The chain is built from TRBV5-4 and TRBJ1-2; D is perhaps TRBD1 (5 bases). V lost 0 bases and J lost 4, with 10 bases in between. Germline V CDR1 and CDR2: SGHNT, YYREEE (reference sequence). This CDR3 is built from 14 residues.

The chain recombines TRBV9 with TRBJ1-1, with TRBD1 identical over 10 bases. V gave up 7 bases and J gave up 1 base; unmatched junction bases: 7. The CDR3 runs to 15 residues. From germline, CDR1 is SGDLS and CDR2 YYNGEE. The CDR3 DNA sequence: TGTGCCAGCGCGACAGGGGGCGCGGGGAACACTGAAGCTTTCTTT. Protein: CASATGGAGNTEAFF. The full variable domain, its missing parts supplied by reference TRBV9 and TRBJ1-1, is DSGVTQTPKHLITATGQRVTLRCSPRSGDLSVYWYQQSLDQGLQFLIQYYNGEERAKGNILERFSAQQFPDLHSELNLSSLELGDSALYFCASATGGAGNTEAFFGQGTRLTVV.

Here the CDR3 DNA reads TGTGCCAGCACCACCGGCGGCACCTACGAGCAGTACTTC. This translates into CASTTGGTYEQYF. This chain connects TRBV6-5 to TRBJ2-7; no definite D call. V lost 7 bases and J 2 bases, leaving 12 bases between the germline ends. The CDR3 consists of 13 residues. Germline V CDR1 and CDR2: MNHEY, SVGAGI.

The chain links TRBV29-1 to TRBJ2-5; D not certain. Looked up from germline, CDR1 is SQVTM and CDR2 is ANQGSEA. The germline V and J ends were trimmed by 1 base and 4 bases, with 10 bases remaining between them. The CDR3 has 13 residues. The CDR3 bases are TGCAGCGTTGAAGGCTTCGCTGGAGAGACCCAGTACTTC. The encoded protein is CSVEGFAGETQYF.

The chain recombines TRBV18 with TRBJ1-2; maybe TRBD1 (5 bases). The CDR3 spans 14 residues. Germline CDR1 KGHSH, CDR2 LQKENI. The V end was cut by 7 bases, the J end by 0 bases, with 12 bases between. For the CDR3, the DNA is TGTGCCAGCTGGGACCAGATCTCTAACTATGGCTACACCTTC. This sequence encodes CASWDQISNYGYTF.

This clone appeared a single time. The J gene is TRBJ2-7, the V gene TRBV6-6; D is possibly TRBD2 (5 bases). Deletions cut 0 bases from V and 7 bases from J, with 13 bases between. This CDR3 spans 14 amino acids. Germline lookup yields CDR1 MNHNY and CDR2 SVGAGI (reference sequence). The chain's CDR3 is CASSYSTGIKEQYF. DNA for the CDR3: TGTGCCAGCAGTTACTCGACCGGGATTAAGGAGCAGTACTTC.

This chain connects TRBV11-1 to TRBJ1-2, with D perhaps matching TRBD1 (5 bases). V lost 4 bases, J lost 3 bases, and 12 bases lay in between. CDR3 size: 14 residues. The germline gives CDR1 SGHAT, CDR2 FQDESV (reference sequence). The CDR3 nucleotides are TGTGCCAGCAGCTCCCGGGACGGATACTATGGCTACACCTTC. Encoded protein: CASSSRDGYYGYTF.

CDR3 amino acids: CAGLAGNYEQYF. CDR3 nucleotide sequence: TGTGCCGGGTTAGCGGGGAACTACGAGCAGTACTTC. The V gene is TRBV6-4, the J gene TRBJ2-7, with 8 bases lining up with TRBD2. This CDR3 comprises 12 residues. Germline V gene lookup returns CDR1 MRHNA and CDR2 SNTAGT. J was trimmed by 3 bases and V by 11 bases; bases with no gene match: 6.

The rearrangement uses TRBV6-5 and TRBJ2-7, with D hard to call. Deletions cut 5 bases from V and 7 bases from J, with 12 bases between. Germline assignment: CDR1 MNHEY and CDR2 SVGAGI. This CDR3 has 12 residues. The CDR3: CASSTGLGEQYF. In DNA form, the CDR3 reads TGTGCCAGCAGTACCGGGTTAGGGGAGCAGTACTTC.

CDR3 sequence (DNA): TGTGCCAGCAGCCCAGGGGTCGGCGGGGAGCTGTTTTTT. Protein product: CASSPGVGGELFF. V and J are TRBV7-2 and TRBJ2-2, with TRBD1 as a possible D gene (6 bases). CDR1 and CDR2 (germline): SGHTA, FQGNSA. CDR3 length: 13 amino acids. The V end was cut by 5 bases, the J end by 7 bases, with 11 bases between.

Here the CDR3 DNA reads TGCGCCAGCAGCTACTCATCGAACACTGAAGCTTTCTTT. Translating gives CASSYSSNTEAFF. V and J are TRBV5-1 and TRBJ1-1, with D unclear. CDR3 size: 13 residues. V was trimmed by 3 bases and J by 1 base, leaving 7 bases between them. Germline V gene sequence: CDR1 SGHRS, CDR2 YFSETQ.

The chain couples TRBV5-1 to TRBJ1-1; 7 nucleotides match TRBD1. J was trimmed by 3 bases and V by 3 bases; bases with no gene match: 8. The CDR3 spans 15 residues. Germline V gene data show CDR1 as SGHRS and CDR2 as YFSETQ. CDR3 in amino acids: CASSSTGQGDTEAFF. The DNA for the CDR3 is TGCGCCAGCAGCTCGACAGGGCAGGGGGACACTGAAGCTTTCTTT.

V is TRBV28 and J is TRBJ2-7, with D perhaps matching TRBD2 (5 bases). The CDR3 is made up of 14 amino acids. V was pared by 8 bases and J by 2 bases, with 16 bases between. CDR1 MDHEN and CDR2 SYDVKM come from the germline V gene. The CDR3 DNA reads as TGTGCCAGCTTCGGCAATGGGAGACCCTACGAGCAGTACTTC. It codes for CASFGNGRPYEQYF.

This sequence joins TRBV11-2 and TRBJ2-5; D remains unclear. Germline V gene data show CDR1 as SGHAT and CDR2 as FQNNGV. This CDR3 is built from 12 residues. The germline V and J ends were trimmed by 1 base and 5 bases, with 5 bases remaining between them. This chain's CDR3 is CASSLVGETQYF. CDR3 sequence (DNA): TGTGCCAGCAGCTTAGTTGGGGAGACCCAGTACTTC.

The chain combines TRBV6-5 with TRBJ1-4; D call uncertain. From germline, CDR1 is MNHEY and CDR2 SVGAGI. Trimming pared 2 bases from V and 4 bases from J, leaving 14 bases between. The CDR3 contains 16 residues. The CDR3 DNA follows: TGTGCCAGCAGTTACAACCCCCGTAGACGTAATGAAAAACTGTTTTTT. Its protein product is CASSYNPRRRNEKLFF.

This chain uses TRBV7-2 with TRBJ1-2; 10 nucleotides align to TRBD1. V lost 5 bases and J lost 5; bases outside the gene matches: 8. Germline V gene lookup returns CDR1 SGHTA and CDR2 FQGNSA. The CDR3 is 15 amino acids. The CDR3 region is CASSPGQGELYGYTF. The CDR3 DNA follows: TGTGCCAGCAGCCCCGGACAGGGGGAACTTTATGGCTACACCTTC.

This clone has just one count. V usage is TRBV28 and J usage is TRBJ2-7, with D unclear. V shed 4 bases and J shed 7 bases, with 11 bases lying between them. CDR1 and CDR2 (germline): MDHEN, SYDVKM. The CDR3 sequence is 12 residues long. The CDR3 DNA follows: TGTGCCAGCAGTTCTCTAGGAAGAGAGCAGTACTTC. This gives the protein CASSSLGREQYF.

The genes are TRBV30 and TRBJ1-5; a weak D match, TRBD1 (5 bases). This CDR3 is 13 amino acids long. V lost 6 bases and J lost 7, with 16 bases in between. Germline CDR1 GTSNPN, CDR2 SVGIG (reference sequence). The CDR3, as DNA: TGTGCCTGTTCAGGGTTTGTTAACCAGCCCCAGCATTTT. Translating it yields CACSGFVNQPQHF.

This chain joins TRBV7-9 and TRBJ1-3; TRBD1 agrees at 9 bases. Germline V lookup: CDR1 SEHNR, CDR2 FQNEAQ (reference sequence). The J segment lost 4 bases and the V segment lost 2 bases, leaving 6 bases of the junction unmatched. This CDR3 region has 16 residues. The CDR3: CASSLSSGQGGNTIYF. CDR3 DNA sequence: TGTGCCAGCAGCTTATCGTCGGGACAGGGAGGAAACACCATATATTTT.